Below, 24 T cell receptor beta chains from the same sample are listed, as sequenced in a study of blood T cell repertoires in COVID-19 (dated by TCRdb to about 2020). Receptors were amplified or captured by the immunoSEQ multiplex PCR assay. Sourced from immuneACCESS, this table was stored by TCRdb with only in-frame sequences that have V and J called. A share of the clones is absent; for the studies checked, an unresolved V gene accounts for under half, and the remainder has no known explanation. The sample profile shows over 250,000 clones; about 89% of them were found once. The top ten clones comprise under 10% of the sample. Sequenced sample: PBMCs or T cells enriched from blood (not recorded which). The receptors derive from a man between 40 and 49 years old who had recovered from COVID-19.

This clone was recorded only once. The chain carries TRBV3-1 (or the pseudogene TRBV3-2) and TRBJ1-3; D not resolved. Trimming pared 0 bases from V and 0 bases from J, leaving 6 bases between. The CDR3 is made up of 15 amino acids. The germline CDR1 and CDR2 sequences are LGHDT and YNNKEL (reference sequence). The CDR3 DNA follows: TGTGCCAGCAGCCAAGACAGCGTCTCTGGAAACACCATATATTTT. Protein: CASSQDSVSGNTIYF.

The genes are TRBV28 and TRBJ2-7, with 12 nucleotides matching TRBD1. Germline V lookup: CDR1 MDHEN, CDR2 SYDVKM. J lost 4 bases, V lost 7 bases, and 8 bases had no gene match. There are 15 residues in the CDR3. CDR3 in amino acids: CASMIPGQGAYEQYF. The CDR3 nucleotides read TGTGCCAGCATGATTCCGGGACAGGGGGCTTACGAGCAGTACTTC.

The chain employs TRBV7-2 and TRBJ1-4; TRBD1 might be the D (5 bases). The CDR3 contains 16 residues. Germline-derived CDR1 and CDR2 are SGHTA and FQGNSA. V was shortened by 3 bases and J by 4 bases, with 15 bases between the two germline ends. The CDR3 DNA follows: TGTGCCAGCAGCTTCAAACTGCGGGGGGGTAATGAAAAACTGTTTTTT. Protein product: CASSFKLRGGNEKLFF.

The rearrangement links TRBV9 to TRBJ2-7; 7 bases agree with TRBD1. Trimming cost V 1 base and J 2 bases; bases outside gene matches: 9. Germline CDR1 SGDLS, CDR2 YYNGEE. The CDR3 contains 16 residues. CDR3 DNA: TGTGCCAGCAGCGTACTAGGACAGGTCGATACCTACGAGCAGTACTTC. As protein: CASSVLGQVDTYEQYF.

The chain employs TRBV28 and TRBJ2-1; 12 nucleotides align to TRBD2. V dropped 9 bases and J dropped 4; count of bases not matched to a gene: 1. CDR1 and CDR2 from the germline V gene are MDHEN and SYDVKM. The length of the CDR3 is 13 residues. For the CDR3, the DNA is TGTGCCAGTGGGACTAGCGGGTACAATGAGCAGTTCTTC. Encoded protein: CASGTSGYNEQFF.

This clone was seen once. The V call is TRBV19, the J call TRBJ1-5, with D uncertain. This CDR3 comprises 15 residues. Germline V lookup: CDR1 LNHDA, CDR2 SQIVND (reference sequence). Trimming cost V 5 bases and J 2 bases, with 13 bases left between them. CDR3 amino acids: CASSAPGFRNQPQHF. The DNA of the CDR3 is TGTGCCAGTAGTGCTCCGGGGTTTCGCAATCAGCCCCAGCATTTT. Complete variable domain (other parts from reference TRBV19 and TRBJ1-5): DGGITQSPKYLFRKEGQNVTLSCEQNLNHDAMYWYRQDPGQGLRLIYYSQIVNDFQKGDIAEGYSVSREKKESFPLTVTSAQKNPTAFYLCASSAPGFRNQPQHFGDGTRLSIL.

The J gene is TRBJ2-3, the V gene TRBV7-2, with TRBD2 matching 9 bases. The junction had 16 bases not matched to a gene; V was cut back by 1 base and J by 5 bases. This CDR3 comprises 19 residues. The germline gives CDR1 SGHTA, CDR2 FQGNSA. CDR3 loop: CASSLVVIVREGLGDTQYF. CDR3 sequence (DNA): TGTGCCAGCAGCTTAGTGGTAATAGTGCGGGAGGGCCTCGGAGATACGCAGTATTTT.

The V gene is TRBV13, the J gene TRBJ1-4; D not resolved. CDR1 and CDR2 from the germline V gene are PRHDT and FYEKMQ (reference sequence). V was cut by 6 bases and J by 8 bases, with 13 bases left in between. This CDR3 spans 13 amino acids. This CDR3 is CASSDMGGEKLFF. The CDR3 DNA reads TGTGCCAGCAGTGATATGGGAGGGGAAAAACTGTTTTTT.

The CDR3 sequence is CASSESGPPANYGYTF. CDR3 DNA: TGTGCCAGCAGTGAGAGTGGGCCACCGGCTAACTATGGCTACACCTTC. V and J are TRBV2 and TRBJ1-2; unclear D gene. Trimming pared 3 bases from V and 0 bases from J, leaving 14 bases between. The CDR3 runs to 16 residues. From germline, CDR1 is SNHLY and CDR2 FYNNEI.

The chain has TRBV28 and TRBJ2-4; 13 nucleotides align to TRBD2. Looked up from germline, CDR1 is MDHEN and CDR2 is SYDVKM. Trimming at V came to 6 bases and at J to 0 bases, leaving 8 bases not matched to a gene. The CDR3 contains 18 residues. CDR3 coding DNA: TGTGCCAGCAGCTTACTAGCGGGAGGGATTCTAGCCAAAAACATTCAGTACTTC. Translation gives CASSLLAGGILAKNIQYF.

The chain joins TRBV4-3 to TRBJ2-5; 8 nucleotides align to TRBD2. CDR3 size: 18 residues. The V and J ends lost 2 bases and 1 base, in that order; junction bases with no gene match: 12. The germline CDR1 and CDR2 sequences are LGHNA and YSLEER. The chain's CDR3 is CASSQNFLAGGSQETQYF. Here the CDR3 DNA reads TGCGCCAGCAGCCAAAATTTTCTCGCGGGAGGCAGCCAAGAGACCCAGTACTTC.

This clone was recorded only once. This chain joins TRBV27 and TRBJ2-1; D unresolved. Trimming removed 2 bases from V and 10 bases from J, with 9 bases in between. The CDR3 consists of 12 residues. CDR1 is MNHEY and CDR2 is SMNVEV in the germline V gene (reference sequence). The DNA for the CDR3 is TGTGCCAGCAGTTTAATGGCCGGGGAGCAGTTCTTC. Translating gives CASSLMAGEQFF.

The rearrangement joins TRBV27 to TRBJ2-7; the match to TRBD2 covers 10 bases. Trimming removed 0 bases from V and 4 bases from J; junction bases left unmatched: 15. The germline CDR1 and CDR2 sequences are MNHEY and SMNVEV (reference sequence). The CDR3 runs to 19 residues. The CDR3 loop is CASSLSGIWLAGVAYEQYF. DNA of the CDR3: TGTGCCAGCAGTTTATCAGGGATCTGGCTAGCGGGAGTTGCGTACGAGCAGTACTTC.

This clone was found many times. This chain uses TRBV28 with TRBJ2-2; tentative D call: TRBD2 (5 bases). Trimming took 7 bases from V and 2 from J, leaving 11 bases between them. CDR1 is MDHEN and CDR2 is SYDVKM in the germline V gene. This CDR3 is built from 14 residues. CDR3 bases: TGTGCCAGCACCCGGCTAGCAAACACCGGGGAGCTGTTTTTT. Its protein is CASTRLANTGELFF. Full variable domain (remainder filled in from reference TRBV28 and TRBJ2-2): DVKVTQSSRYLVKRTGEKVFLECVQDMDHENMFWYRQDPGLGLRLIYFSYDVKMKEKGDIPEGYSVSREKKERFSLILESASTNQTSMYLCASTRLANTGELFFGEGSRLTVL.

The chain is built from TRBV7-9 and TRBJ1-6, with 12 nucleotides matching TRBD1. V dropped 7 bases and J dropped 8; count of bases not matched to a gene: 15. CDR1 and CDR2 (germline): SEHNR, FQNEAQ (reference sequence). CDR3 length: 18 residues. The CDR3 nucleotides are TGTGCCAGCAAAAATAGGGACAGGGGGCGCAAAGGTGATTCACCCCTCCACTTT. It is translated as CASKNRDRGRKGDSPLHF.

CDR3 nucleotides: TGTGCCAGCAGCTTCACAGGCACTGAAGCTTTCTTT. Translating gives CASSFTGTEAFF. The chain joins TRBV11-2 to TRBJ1-1, with a tentative D call TRBD1 (5 bases). Germline V gene sequence: CDR1 SGHAT, CDR2 FQNNGV. V lost 3 bases and J lost 4, with 6 bases in between. The CDR3 is 12 residues long.

The genes are TRBV25-1 and TRBJ1-4; perhaps TRBD1 as D (5 bases). CDR1 is MGHDK and CDR2 is SYGVNS in the germline V gene. Trimming cost V 3 bases and J 7 bases, with 12 bases left between them. The CDR3 has 14 amino acids. CDR3 region: CASSDHRGLEKLFF. The CDR3 DNA sequence: TGTGCCAGCAGTGATCACCGGGGACTTGAAAAACTGTTTTTT.

The rearrangement uses TRBV19 and TRBJ2-1; the match to TRBD2 covers 13 bases. Germline CDR1 and CDR2: LNHDA and SQIVND (reference sequence). This CDR3 contains 19 residues. V trimming: 5 bases; J trimming: 3 bases; junction bases outside the gene matches: 13. CDR3 amino acids: CASSLVTSGRGKIYNEQFF. CDR3 nucleotides: TGTGCCAGTAGTCTAGTAACTAGCGGGAGGGGAAAAATCTACAATGAGCAGTTCTTC.

The rearrangement joins TRBV30 to TRBJ1-6, with D possibly being TRBD1 (6 bases). The V and J ends lost 5 bases and 5 bases respectively, with 10 bases between them. This CDR3 has 13 residues. CDR1 GTSNPN and CDR2 SVGIG come from the germline V gene (reference sequence). The CDR3 is CAWSDSNNSPLHF. The CDR3 nucleotides are TGTGCCTGGTCGGACAGTAATAATTCACCCCTCCACTTT.

This rearrangement joins TRBV27 to TRBJ1-5; D gene ambiguous. The CDR3 has 13 residues. V lost 3 bases and J lost 3, with 6 bases in between. Per germline, CDR1 MNHEY and CDR2 SMNVEV (reference sequence). The CDR3 loop reads CASSFLYNQPQHF. The CDR3 DNA sequence: TGTGCCAGCAGTTTTCTGTACAATCAGCCCCAGCATTTT.

V and J are TRBV7-9 and TRBJ2-1, with 10 bases fitting TRBD2. Germline-derived CDR1 and CDR2 are SEHNR and FQNEAQ (reference sequence). CDR3 size: 17 residues. Unmatched junction bases numbered 10, after V lost 2 bases and J lost 6 bases. In nucleotides, the CDR3 is TGTGCCAGCAGCTTAAGGGCTAGCGGGAGAAAAGGCAATGAGCAGTTCTTC. This codes for CASSLRASGRKGNEQFF.

This chain connects TRBV11-2 to TRBJ1-1; 8 bases are a match to TRBD1. Losses at the gene ends were 5 bases for V and 2 bases for J; bases not matched to a gene: 13. The CDR3 totals 17 residues. CDR1 and CDR2 (germline): SGHAT, FQNNGV. CDR3 DNA: TGTGCCAGCAGCCCCTACCGGGACAGGACAAGCAACACTGAAGCTTTCTTT. Translating it yields CASSPYRDRTSNTEAFF.

The chain recombines TRBV5-1 with TRBJ2-7; D gene ambiguous. CDR1 and CDR2 (germline): SGHRS, YFSETQ. This CDR3 region has 14 residues. V lost 1 base to trimming and J lost 6 bases, with 14 bases between them. The CDR3 sequence is CASSLTVGSLEQYF. CDR3 in DNA: TGCGCCAGCAGCTTGACAGTGGGCTCCCTCGAGCAGTACTTC. Filled out from reference TRBV5-1 and TRBJ2-7, the complete variable domain reads KAGVTQTPRYLIKTRGQQVTLSCSPISGHRSVSWYQQTPGQGLQFLFEYFSETQRNKGNFPGRFSGRQFSNSRSEMNVSTLELGDSALYLCASSLTVGSLEQYFGPGTRLTVT.

The chain couples TRBV6-5 to TRBJ2-7; D may be TRBD1 or TRBD2 (5 bases each). Germline CDR1 MNHEY, CDR2 SVGAGI. V lost 6 bases and J 6 bases, leaving 21 bases between the germline ends. This CDR3 spans 15 amino acids. DNA of the CDR3: TGTGCCAGCAGCTACGGGGCAGGGAAGATAGGCGAGCAGTACTTC. Amino acid sequence: CASSYGAGKIGEQYF.